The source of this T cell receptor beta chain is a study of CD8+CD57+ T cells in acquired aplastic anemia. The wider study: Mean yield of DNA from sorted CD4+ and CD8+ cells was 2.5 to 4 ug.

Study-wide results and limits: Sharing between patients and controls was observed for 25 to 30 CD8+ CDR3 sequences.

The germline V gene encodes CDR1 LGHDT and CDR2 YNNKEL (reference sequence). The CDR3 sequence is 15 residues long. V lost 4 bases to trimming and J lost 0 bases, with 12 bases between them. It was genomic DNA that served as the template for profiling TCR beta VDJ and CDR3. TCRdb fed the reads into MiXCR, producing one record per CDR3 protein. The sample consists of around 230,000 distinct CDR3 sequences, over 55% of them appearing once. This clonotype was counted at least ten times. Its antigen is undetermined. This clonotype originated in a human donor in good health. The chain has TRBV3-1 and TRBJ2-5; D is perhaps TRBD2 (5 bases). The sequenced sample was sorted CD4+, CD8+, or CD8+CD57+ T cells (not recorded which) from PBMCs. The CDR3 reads CASSPPRAYQETQYF. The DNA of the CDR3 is TGTGCCAGCAGCCCGCCGAGGGCGTACCAAGAGACCCAGTACTTC.